This TCR beta chain was sequenced for a study of T-cell reconstitution after alpha-beta-depleted transplantation in children. The J segment lost 4 bases and the V segment lost 8 bases, leaving 9 bases of the junction unmatched. Germline assignment: CDR1 SQVTM and CDR2 ANQGSEA. This CDR3 contains 15 residues. TCRbeta library construction was performed incorporating unique molecular identifiers. MiXCR, run by TCRdb on the PCR reads, gives a single entry per CDR3 protein. Of hundreds of thousands of distinct CDR3 sequences listed, about 16% were seen once; the top ten hold around 3.3%. The sequence came from a human donor who donated a stem cell graft to a child with acute lymphoblastic leukemia. The chain has TRBV29-1 and TRBJ2-1; 12 bases are shared with TRBD2. Material: PBMCs from the stem cell graft donor, obtained from the stem cell graft. Written as DNA, the CDR3 is TGCAGCATCCTGACTAGCGGGAGTATATACAATGAGCAGTTCTTC. This gives the protein CSILTSGSIYNEQFF.